These 11 T cell receptor beta chains share one sample of origin, sequenced in a study of blood T cell repertoires in COVID-19. Assay: immunoSEQ multiplex PCR; the TCRdb copy retains only in-frame clones and omits some. The repertoire holds 150,000 to 200,000 clones, 65% to 90% seen once, with 7% in the top ten. Sequenced material: peripheral blood. Receptor source: a woman aged 40-49 years with COVID-19, enrolled during active disease.

The chain joins TRBV21-1 to TRBJ1-1; the D call in the table, TRBD1, was not verified against the DNA. TRBV21-1 has pseudogene status. The CDR3 has 19 residues. In nucleotides, the CDR3 is TGTGCCAGCAGCAAACGGAGTCTTGGACAGGGCAAGAGGAACACTGAAGCTTTCTTT. Encoded protein: CASSKRSLGQGKRNTEAFF.

This clone was observed at least ten times. V is TRBV6-1 and J is TRBJ2-7; D possibly corresponds to TRBD2 (6 bases). V lost 1 base and J lost 4, with 20 bases in between. The CDR3 has 17 residues. Germline V lookup: CDR1 MNHNS, CDR2 SASEGT. The CDR3 spells CASSEEGGAAHGYEQYV. In DNA, the CDR3 is TGTGCCAGCAGTGAAGAGGGCGGGGCGGCCCACGGATACGAGCAGTACGTC.

In this sample, this clone turned up once. The J gene is TRBJ1-2, the V gene TRBV5-4; D gene unclear. Germline V lookup: CDR1 SGHNT, CDR2 YYREEE (reference sequence). V lost 0 bases and J 5 bases, leaving 11 bases between the germline ends. The CDR3 runs to 14 residues. CDR3 coding DNA: TGTGCCAGCAGCTTGGATGAGACTGCATATGGCTACACCTTC. This codes for CASSLDETAYGYTF.

This clone was seen at least ten times. The chain links TRBV25-1 to TRBJ2-1; D not certain. The CDR3 consists of 14 residues. V lost 3 bases and J 14 bases, leaving 20 bases between the germline ends. Per germline, CDR1 MGHDK and CDR2 SYGVNS. CDR3 in amino acids: CASSDGSLVAAEFF. CDR3 nucleotides: TGTGCCAGCAGTGACGGTTCATTAGTCGCGGCGGAGTTCTTC.

V gene TRBV3-1 (or the pseudogene TRBV3-2) combines with J gene TRBJ2-3, with 9 bases aligning to TRBD2. The J segment lost 4 bases and the V segment lost 4 bases, leaving 12 bases of the junction unmatched. This CDR3 is built from 17 residues. Germline V lookup: CDR1 LGHDT, CDR2 YNNKEL (reference sequence). DNA for the CDR3: TGTGCCAGCAGCCCGGACTCAGCGGGGGGTGGTGCAGATACGCAGTATTTT. Translated, it gives CASSPDSAGGGADTQYF.

The chain links TRBV19 to TRBJ1-4; no reliable D call. The CDR3 covers 15 residues. Deletions cut 7 bases from V and 0 bases from J, with 12 bases between. Germline V CDR1 and CDR2: LNHDA, SQIVND (reference sequence). In DNA form, the CDR3 reads TGTGCCAGTACTCGCACACAAGCAACTAATGAAAAACTGTTTTTT. This translates into CASTRTQATNEKLFF.

The chain is built from TRBV3-1 (or the pseudogene TRBV3-2) and TRBJ2-2; D is ambiguous. The germline V and J ends were trimmed by 4 bases and 4 bases, with 13 bases remaining between them. CDR3 length: 15 residues. The germline V gene encodes CDR1 LGHDT and CDR2 YNNKEL (reference sequence). CDR3 amino acids: CASSRASSSTGELFF. The DNA of the CDR3 is TGTGCCAGCAGCCGGGCCTCATCCTCCACCGGGGAGCTGTTTTTT.

This chain uses TRBV30 with TRBJ1-2; no reliable D call. CDR3 size: 14 residues. Germline assignment: CDR1 GTSNPN and CDR2 SVGIG (reference sequence). Trimming removed 2 bases at V and 2 bases at J, with 12 bases between. The CDR3 bases are TGTGCCTGGAGTCTTTACAGCTTCAACTATGGCTACACCTTC. Amino acids: CAWSLYSFNYGYTF.

The rearrangement links TRBV7-9 to TRBJ1-1; D not resolved. Germline values: CDR1 SEHNR, CDR2 FQNEAQ (reference sequence). V was trimmed by 3 bases and J by 5 bases, leaving 7 bases between them. CDR3 length: 12 residues. The chain's CDR3 is CASSLLQTEAFF. The CDR3 DNA reads as TGTGCCAGCAGCTTGCTACAGACTGAAGCTTTCTTT. Full variable domain (missing parts from reference TRBV7-9 and TRBJ1-1): DTGVSQNPRHKITKRGQNVTFRCDPISEHNRLYWYRQTLGQGPEFLTYFQNEAQLEKSRLLSDRFSAERPKGSFSTLEIQRTEQGDSAMYLCASSLLQTEAFFGQGTRLTVV.

For the CDR3, the DNA is TGTGCCAGCAGCCCTAGTCTAGTCGTCTATGGCTACACCTTC. It specifies CASSPSLVVYGYTF. The V gene is TRBV5-6, the J gene TRBJ1-2; no definite D call. Trimming took off 4 bases at V and 4 bases at J, with 14 bases between the two ends. The CDR3 totals 14 residues. Germline lookup yields CDR1 SGHDT and CDR2 YYEEEE.

This chain uses TRBV7-2 with TRBJ2-1; 12 positions match TRBD2. CDR1 SGHTA and CDR2 FQGNSA come from the germline V gene. Germline trimming cut 5 bases from V and 9 bases from J; bases unmatched to any gene: 5. This CDR3 has 14 residues. As DNA, the CDR3 is TGTGCCAGCAGCCGCTCTAGCGGGAGGGGTGAGCAGTTCTTC. This encodes CASSRSSGRGEQFF.